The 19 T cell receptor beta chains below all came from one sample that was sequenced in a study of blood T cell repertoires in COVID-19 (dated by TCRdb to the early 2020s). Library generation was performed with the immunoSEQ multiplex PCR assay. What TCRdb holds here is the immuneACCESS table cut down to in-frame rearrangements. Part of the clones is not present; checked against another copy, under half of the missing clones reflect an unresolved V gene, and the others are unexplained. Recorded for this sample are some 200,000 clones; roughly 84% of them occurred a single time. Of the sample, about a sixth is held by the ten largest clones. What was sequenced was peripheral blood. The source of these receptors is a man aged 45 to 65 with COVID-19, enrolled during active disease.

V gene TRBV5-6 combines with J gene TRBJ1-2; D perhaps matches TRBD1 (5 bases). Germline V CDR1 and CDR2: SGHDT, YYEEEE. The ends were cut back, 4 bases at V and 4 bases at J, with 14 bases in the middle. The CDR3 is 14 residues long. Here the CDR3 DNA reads TGTGCCAGCAGCCGGGACTGGGGTTCCTATGGCTACACCTTC. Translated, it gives CASSRDWGSYGYTF.

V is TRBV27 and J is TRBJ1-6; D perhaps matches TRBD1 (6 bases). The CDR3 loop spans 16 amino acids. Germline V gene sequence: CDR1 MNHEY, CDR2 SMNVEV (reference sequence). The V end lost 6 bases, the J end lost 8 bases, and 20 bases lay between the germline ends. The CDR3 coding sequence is TGTGCCAGCAGGGGTAGAGGGGGAATTGGGGATTCACCCCTCCACTTT. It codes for CASRGRGGIGDSPLHF.

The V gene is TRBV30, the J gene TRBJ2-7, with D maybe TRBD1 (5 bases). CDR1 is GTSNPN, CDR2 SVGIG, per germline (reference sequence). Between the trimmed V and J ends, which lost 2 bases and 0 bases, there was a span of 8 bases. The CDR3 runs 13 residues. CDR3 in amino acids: CAWSLDNSYEQYF. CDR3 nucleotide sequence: TGTGCCTGGAGTCTGGACAACTCCTACGAGCAGTACTTC.

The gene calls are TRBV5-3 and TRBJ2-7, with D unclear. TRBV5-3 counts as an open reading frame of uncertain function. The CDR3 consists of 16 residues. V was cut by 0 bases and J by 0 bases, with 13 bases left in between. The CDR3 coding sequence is TGTGCCAGAAGCTTGGACGACTTTACGAGCTCCTACGAGCAGTACTTC. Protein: CARSLDDFTSSYEQYF.

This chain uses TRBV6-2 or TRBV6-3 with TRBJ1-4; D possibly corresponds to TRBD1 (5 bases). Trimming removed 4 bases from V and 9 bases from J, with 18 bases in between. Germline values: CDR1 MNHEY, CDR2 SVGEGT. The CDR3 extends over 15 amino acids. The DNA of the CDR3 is TGTGCCAGCAGTTCGACGACAGAACCAAGACAAAAACTGTTTTTT. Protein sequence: CASSSTTEPRQKLFF.

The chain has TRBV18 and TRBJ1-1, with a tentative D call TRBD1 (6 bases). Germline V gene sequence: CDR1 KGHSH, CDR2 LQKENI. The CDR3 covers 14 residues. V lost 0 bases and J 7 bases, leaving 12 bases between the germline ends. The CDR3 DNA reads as TGTGCCAGCTCACCACCCCGACAGGAGATTGAAGCTTTCTTT. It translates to CASSPPRQEIEAFF.

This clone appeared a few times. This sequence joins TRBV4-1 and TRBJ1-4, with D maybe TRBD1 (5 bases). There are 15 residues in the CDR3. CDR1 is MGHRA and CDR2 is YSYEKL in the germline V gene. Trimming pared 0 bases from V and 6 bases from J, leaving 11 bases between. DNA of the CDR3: TGCGCCAGCAGCCAAGATGGGGCCAGTGATGAAAAACTGTTTTTT. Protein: CASSQDGASDEKLFF.

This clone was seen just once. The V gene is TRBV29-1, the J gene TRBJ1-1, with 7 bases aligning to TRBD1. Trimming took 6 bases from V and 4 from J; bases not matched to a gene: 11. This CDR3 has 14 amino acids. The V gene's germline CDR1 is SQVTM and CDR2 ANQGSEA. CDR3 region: CSVLGTARSTEAFF. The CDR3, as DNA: TGCAGCGTGCTTGGGACAGCCCGGAGCACTGAAGCTTTCTTT.

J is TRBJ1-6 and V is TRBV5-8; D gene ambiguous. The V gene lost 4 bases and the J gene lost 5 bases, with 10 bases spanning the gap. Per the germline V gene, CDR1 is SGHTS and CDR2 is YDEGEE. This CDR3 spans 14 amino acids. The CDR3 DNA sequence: TGTGCCAGCAGCCAGCGAATCCATAATTCACCCCTCCACTTT. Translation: CASSQRIHNSPLHF.

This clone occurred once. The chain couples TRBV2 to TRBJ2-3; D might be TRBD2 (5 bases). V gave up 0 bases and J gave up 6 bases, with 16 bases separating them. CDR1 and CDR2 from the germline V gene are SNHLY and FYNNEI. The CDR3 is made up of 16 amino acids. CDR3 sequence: CASSEASRYGMDTQYF. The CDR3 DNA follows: TGTGCCAGCAGTGAAGCGTCCCGCTACGGGATGGATACGCAGTATTTT.

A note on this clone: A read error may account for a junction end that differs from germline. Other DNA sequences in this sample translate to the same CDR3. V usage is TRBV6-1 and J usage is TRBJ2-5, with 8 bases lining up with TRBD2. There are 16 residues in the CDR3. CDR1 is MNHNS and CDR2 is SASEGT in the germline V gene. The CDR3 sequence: CASCDGGRGAGETQYF. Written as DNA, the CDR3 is TGTGCCAGCTGTGACGGGGGGCGGGGGGCGGGGGAGACCCAGTACTTC.

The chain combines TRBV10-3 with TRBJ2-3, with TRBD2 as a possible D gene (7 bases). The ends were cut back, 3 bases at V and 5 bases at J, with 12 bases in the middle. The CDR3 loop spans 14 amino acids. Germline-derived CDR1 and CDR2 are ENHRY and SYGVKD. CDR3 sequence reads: CAISDGGAGDTQYF. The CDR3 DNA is TGTGCCATCAGTGATGGGGGGGCGGGAGATACGCAGTATTTT.

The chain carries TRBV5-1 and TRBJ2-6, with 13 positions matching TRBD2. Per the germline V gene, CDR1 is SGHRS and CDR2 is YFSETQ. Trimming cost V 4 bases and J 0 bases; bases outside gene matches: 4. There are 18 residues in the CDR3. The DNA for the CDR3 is TGCGCCAGCAGCAAACTAGCGGGAGGGGACTCTGGGGCCAACGTCCTGACTTTC. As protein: CASSKLAGGDSGANVLTF.

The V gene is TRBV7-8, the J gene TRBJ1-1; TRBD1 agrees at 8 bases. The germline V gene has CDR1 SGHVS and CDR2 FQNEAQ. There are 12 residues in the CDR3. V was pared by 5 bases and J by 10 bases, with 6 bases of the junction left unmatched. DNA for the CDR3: TGTGCCAGCAGCGACCAGGGGGCAGTAGCTTTCTTT. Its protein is CASSDQGAVAFF. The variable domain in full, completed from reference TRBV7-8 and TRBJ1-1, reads GAGVSQSPRYKVAKRGQDVALRCDPISGHVSLFWYQQALGQGPEFLTYFQNEAQLDKSGLPSDRFFAERPEGSVSTLKIQRTQQEDSAVYLCASSDQGAVAFFGQGTRLTVV.

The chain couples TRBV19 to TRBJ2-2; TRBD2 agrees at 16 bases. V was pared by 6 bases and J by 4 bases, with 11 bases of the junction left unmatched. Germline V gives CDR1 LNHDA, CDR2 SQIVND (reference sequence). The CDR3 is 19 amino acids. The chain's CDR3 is CASRIEGLAGGYGTGELFF. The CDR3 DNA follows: TGTGCCAGTAGGATCGAGGGACTAGCGGGAGGGTATGGCACCGGGGAGCTGTTTTTT. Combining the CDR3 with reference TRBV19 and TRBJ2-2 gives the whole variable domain DGGITQSPKYLFRKEGQNVTLSCEQNLNHDAMYWYRQDPGQGLRLIYYSQIVNDFQKGDIAEGYSVSREKKESFPLTVTSAQKNPTAFYLCASRIEGLAGGYGTGELFFGEGSRLTVL.

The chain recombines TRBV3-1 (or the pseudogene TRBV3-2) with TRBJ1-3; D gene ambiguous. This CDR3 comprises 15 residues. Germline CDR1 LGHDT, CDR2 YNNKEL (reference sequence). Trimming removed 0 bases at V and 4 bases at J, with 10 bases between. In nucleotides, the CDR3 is TGTGCCAGCAGCCAAGATACAGCAGAAGGAAACACCATATATTTT. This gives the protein CASSQDTAEGNTIYF.

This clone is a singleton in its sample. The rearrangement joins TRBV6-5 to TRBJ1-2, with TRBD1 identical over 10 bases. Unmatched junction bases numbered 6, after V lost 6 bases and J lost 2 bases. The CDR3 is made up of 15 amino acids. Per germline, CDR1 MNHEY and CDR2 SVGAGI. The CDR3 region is CASRGRDRGNYGYTF. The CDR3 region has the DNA TGTGCCAGCAGAGGAAGGGACAGGGGAAACTATGGCTACACCTTC.

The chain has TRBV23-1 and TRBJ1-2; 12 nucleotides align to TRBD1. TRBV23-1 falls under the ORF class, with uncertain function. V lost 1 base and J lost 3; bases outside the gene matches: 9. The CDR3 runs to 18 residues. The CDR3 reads CASSQFTGTGGAYYGYTF. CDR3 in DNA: TGCGCCAGCAGTCAATTCACCGGGACAGGGGGCGCGTACTATGGCTACACCTTC.

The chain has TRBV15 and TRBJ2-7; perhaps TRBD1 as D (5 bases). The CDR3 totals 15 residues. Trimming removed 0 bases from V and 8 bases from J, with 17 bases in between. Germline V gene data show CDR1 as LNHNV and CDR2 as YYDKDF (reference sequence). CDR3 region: CATSRDAGRLSQQYF. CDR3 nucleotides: TGTGCCACCAGCAGAGATGCAGGGCGGCTATCCCAGCAGTACTTC.